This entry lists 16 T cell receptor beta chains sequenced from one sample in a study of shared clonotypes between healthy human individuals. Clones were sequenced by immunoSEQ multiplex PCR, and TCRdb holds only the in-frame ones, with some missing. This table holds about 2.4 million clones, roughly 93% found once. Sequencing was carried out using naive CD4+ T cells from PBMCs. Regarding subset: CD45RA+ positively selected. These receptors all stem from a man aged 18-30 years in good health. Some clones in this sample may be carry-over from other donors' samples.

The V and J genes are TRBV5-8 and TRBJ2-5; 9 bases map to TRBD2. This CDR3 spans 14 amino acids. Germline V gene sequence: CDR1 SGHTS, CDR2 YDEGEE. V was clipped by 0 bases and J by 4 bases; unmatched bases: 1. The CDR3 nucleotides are TGTGCCAGCAGCTTGGAACTAGCGGGAGAGACCCAGTACTTC. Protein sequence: CASSLELAGETQYF.

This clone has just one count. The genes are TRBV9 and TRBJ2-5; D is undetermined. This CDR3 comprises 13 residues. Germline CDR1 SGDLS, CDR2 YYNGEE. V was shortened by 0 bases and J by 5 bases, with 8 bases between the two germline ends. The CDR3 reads CASSVAGYETQYF. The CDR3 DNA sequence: TGTGCCAGCAGCGTAGCCGGGTATGAGACCCAGTACTTC.

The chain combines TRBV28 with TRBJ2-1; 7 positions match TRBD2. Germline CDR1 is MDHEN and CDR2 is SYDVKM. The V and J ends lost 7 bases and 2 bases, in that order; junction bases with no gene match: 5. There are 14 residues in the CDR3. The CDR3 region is CASIGGSAYNEQFF. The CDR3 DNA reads TGTGCCAGCATCGGCGGGAGCGCCTACAATGAGCAGTTCTTC.

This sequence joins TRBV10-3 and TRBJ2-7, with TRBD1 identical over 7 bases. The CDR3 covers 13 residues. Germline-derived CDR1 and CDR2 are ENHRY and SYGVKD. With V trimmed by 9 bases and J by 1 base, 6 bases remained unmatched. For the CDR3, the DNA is TGTGCCATACGACAGGGTGGTTCCTACGAGCAGTACTTC. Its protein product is CAIRQGGSYEQYF.

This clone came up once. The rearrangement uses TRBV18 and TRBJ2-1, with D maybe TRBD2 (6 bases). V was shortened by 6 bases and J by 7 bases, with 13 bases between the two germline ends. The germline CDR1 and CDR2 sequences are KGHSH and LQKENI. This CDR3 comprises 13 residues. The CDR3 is CASSSGAGNEQFF. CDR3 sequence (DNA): TGTGCCAGCTCCTCCGGGGCGGGGAATGAGCAGTTCTTC.

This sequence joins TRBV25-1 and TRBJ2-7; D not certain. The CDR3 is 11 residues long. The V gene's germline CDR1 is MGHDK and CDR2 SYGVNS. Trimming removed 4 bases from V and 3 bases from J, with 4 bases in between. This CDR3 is CASSAVYEQYF. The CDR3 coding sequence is TGTGCCAGCAGTGCGGTCTACGAGCAGTACTTC.

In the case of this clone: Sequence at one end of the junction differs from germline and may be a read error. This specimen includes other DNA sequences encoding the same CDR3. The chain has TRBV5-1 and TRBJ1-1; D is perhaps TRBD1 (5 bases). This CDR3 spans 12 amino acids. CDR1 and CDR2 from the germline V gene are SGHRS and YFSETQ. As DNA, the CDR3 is TGTGCCAGCAGCTTTAATGGGGCAGGAGCTTTCTTT. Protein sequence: CASSFNGAGAFF.

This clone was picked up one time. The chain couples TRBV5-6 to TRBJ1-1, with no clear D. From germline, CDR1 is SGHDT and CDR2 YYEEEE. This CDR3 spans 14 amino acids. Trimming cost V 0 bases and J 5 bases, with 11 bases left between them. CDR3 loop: CASSLESPGTEAFF. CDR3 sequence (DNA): TGTGCCAGCAGCTTGGAATCCCCAGGAACTGAAGCTTTCTTT. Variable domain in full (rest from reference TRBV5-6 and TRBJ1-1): DAGVTQSPTHLIKTRGQQVTLRCSPKSGHDTVSWYQQALGQGPQFIFQYYEEEERQRGNFPDRFSGHQFPNYSSELNVNALLLGDSALYLCASSLESPGTEAFFGQGTRLTVV.

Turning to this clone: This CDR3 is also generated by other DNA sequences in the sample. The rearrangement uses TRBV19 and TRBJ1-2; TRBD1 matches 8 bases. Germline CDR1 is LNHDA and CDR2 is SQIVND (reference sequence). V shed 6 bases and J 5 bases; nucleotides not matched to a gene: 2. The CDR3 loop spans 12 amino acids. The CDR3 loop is CASSDRGYGYTF. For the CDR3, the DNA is TGTGCCAGTAGCGACAGGGGTTATGGCTACACCTTC.

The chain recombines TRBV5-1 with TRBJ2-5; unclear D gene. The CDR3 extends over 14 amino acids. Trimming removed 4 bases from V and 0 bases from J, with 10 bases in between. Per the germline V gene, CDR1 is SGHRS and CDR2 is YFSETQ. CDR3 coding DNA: TGCGCCAGCAGCCCGCAGCAGTACCAAGAGACCCAGTACTTC. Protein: CASSPQQYQETQYF.

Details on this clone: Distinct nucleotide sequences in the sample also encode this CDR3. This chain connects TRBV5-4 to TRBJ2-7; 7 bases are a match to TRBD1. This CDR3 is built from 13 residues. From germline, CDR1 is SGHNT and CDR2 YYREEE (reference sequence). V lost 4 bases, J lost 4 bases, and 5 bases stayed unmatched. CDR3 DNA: TGTGCCAGCAGCCGGGACAGTGTGTACGAGCAGTACTTC. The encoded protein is CASSRDSVYEQYF.

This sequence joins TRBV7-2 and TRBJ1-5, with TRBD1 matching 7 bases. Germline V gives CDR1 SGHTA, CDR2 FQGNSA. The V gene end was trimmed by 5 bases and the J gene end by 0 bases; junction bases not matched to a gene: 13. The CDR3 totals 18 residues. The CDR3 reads CASSLRDREWDSNQPQHF. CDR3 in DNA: TGTGCCAGCAGCCTGAGGGACAGAGAATGGGATAGCAATCAGCCCCAGCATTTT.

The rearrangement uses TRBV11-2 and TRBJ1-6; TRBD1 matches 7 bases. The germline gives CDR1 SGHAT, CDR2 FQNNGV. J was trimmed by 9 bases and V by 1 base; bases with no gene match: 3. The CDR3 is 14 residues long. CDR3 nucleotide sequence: TGTGCCAGCAGCTTAGCGTCAGGGGGTTCACCCCTCCACTTT. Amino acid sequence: CASSLASGGSPLHF.

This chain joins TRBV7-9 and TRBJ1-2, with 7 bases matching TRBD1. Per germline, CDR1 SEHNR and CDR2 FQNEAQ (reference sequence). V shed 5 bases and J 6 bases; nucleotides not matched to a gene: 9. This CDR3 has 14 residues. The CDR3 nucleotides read TGTGCCAGCAGCCCCGACAGGGAGGGGCATGGCTACACCTTC. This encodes CASSPDREGHGYTF.

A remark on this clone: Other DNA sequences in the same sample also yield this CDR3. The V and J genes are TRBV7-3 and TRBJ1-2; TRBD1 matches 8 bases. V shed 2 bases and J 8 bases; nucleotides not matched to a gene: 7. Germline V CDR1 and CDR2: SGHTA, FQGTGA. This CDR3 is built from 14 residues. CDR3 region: CASSLLGQGYGYTF. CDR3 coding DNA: TGTGCCAGCAGCTTACTTGGACAGGGTTACGGCTACACCTTC. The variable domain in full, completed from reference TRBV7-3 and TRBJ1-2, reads GAGVSQTPSNKVTEKGKYVELRCDPISGHTALYWYRQSLGQGPEFLIYFQGTGAADDSGLPNDRFFAVRPEGSVSTLKIQRTERGDSAVYLCASSLLGQGYGYTFGSGTRLTVV.

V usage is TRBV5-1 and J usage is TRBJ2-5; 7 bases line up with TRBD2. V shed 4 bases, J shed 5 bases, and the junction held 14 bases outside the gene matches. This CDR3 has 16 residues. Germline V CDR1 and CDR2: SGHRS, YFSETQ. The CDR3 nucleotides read TGCGCCAGCAGCCTCACTAGCGTCCAGGAACGGGAGACCCAGTACTTC. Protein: CASSLTSVQERETQYF.